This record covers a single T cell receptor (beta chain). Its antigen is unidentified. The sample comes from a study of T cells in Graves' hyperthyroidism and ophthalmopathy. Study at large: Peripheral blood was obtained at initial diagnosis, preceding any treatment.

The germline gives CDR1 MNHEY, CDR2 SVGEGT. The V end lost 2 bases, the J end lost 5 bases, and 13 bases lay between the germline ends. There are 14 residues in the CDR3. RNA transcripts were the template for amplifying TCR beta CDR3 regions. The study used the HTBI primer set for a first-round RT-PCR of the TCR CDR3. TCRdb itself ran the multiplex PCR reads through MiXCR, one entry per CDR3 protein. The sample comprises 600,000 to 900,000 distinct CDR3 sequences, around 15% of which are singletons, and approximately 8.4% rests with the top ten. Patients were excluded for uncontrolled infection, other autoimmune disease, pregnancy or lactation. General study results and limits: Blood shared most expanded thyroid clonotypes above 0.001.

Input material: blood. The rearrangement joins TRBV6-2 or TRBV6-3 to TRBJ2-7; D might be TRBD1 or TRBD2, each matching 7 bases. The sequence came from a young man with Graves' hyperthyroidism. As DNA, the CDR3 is TGTGCCAGCAGTTACAGGGCAGGGGGGGACGAGCAGTACTTC. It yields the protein CASSYRAGGDEQYF.